These 19 T cell receptor beta chains share one sample of origin, sequenced in a study of cytomegalovirus exposure and HLA in healthy donors (dated by TCRdb to 2017 to 2019). The method behind the library was the immunoSEQ multiplex PCR assay. The multiplex PCR relied on a mix of 60 forward primers for TCR Vbeta segments and 13 reverse primers for TCR Jbeta segments. Drawn from immuneACCESS, this table holds only the in-frame rearrangements with V and J called that TCRdb kept. Clones are partly lost; checked studies trace under half to an unresolved V gene and leave the rest unexplained. The sample table contains some 190,000 clones; only one count was recorded for around 80% of them. The ten largest clones represent less than 1.5% of the sample. Sequences were obtained from PBMCs. The source of these receptors is a man younger than 30 in good health and CMV-seronegative.

The genes are TRBV18 and TRBJ2-2, with TRBD1 matching 7 bases. This CDR3 contains 15 residues. Trimming at V came to 1 base and at J to 4 bases, leaving 3 bases not matched to a gene. Germline V gene data show CDR1 as KGHSH and CDR2 as LQKENI. DNA for the CDR3: TGTGCCAGCTCACCACAGGGACAGCTCACCGGGGAGCTGTTTTTT. Protein: CASSPQGQLTGELFF. The variable domain in full, completed from reference TRBV18 and TRBJ2-2, reads NAGVMQNPRHLVRRRGQEARLRCSPMKGHSHVYWYRQLPEEGLKFMVYLQKENIIDESGMPKERFSAEFPKEGPSILRIQQVVRGDSAAYFCASSPQGQLTGELFFGEGSRLTVL.

This clone came up once. V is TRBV11-2 and J is TRBJ2-1, with 11 bases identical to TRBD2. This CDR3 region has 15 residues. V shed 6 bases and J 5 bases; nucleotides not matched to a gene: 6. Germline-derived CDR1 and CDR2 are SGHAT and FQNNGV. CDR3 in amino acids: CASSSGLAENNEQFF. CDR3 in DNA: TGTGCCAGCAGTTCGGGACTAGCGGAGAACAATGAGCAGTTCTTC.

The chain has TRBV11-3 and TRBJ2-7, with 8 bases aligning to TRBD1. Trimming took 2 bases from V and 7 from J; bases not matched to a gene: 4. In germline, CDR1 is SGHNT, CDR2 YENEEA. The CDR3 spans 13 residues. The CDR3 DNA is TGTGCCAGCAGCTTAATCAGGGGGCAGGAGCAGTACTTC. It yields the protein CASSLIRGQEQYF.

This clone was observed a single time. This rearrangement joins TRBV11-2 to TRBJ2-7; TRBD2 agrees at 12 bases. Germline V gene lookup returns CDR1 SGHAT and CDR2 FQNNGV. The CDR3 runs 14 residues. The ends lost 5 bases at V and 2 bases at J; junction bases unmatched: 1. This CDR3 is CASSLAGGAYEQYF. CDR3 coding DNA: TGTGCCAGCAGCCTAGCGGGAGGGGCCTACGAGCAGTACTTC.

V gene TRBV19 combines with J gene TRBJ1-6; 8 bases match TRBD1. With 7 bases clipped from V and 12 bases from J, the junction kept 14 bases outside the gene matches. The CDR3 has 15 amino acids. CDR1 and CDR2 (germline): LNHDA, SQIVND (reference sequence). The CDR3 nucleotides read TGTGCCAGTACCAGGACCGGGACAGGATCGCGACCCCTCCACTTT. Translating it yields CASTRTGTGSRPLHF. Full variable domain (remainder filled in from reference TRBV19 and TRBJ1-6): DGGITQSPKYLFRKEGQNVTLSCEQNLNHDAMYWYRQDPGQGLRLIYYSQIVNDFQKGDIAEGYSVSREKKESFPLTVTSAQKNPTAFYLCASTRTGTGSRPLHFGNGTRLTVT.

The gene calls are TRBV4-1 and TRBJ2-5, with TRBD2 as a possible D gene (5 bases). Germline CDR1 is MGHRA and CDR2 is YSYEKL. This CDR3 contains 18 residues. Trimming took off 1 base at V and 1 base at J, with 19 bases between the two ends. The CDR3 nucleotides read TGCGCCAGCAGCCAAGCACGTCTTTGGGAGACCGGCCAAGAGACCCAGTACTTC. This gives the protein CASSQARLWETGQETQYF.

The chain links TRBV7-8 to TRBJ1-4, with D possibly being TRBD1 (5 bases). The CDR3 is 14 amino acids. Germline assignment: CDR1 SGHVS and CDR2 FQNEAQ. V was shortened by 4 bases and J by 5 bases, with 11 bases between the two germline ends. The DNA for the CDR3 is TGTGCCAGCAGCTCCCAGGGCCTGAATGAAAAACTGTTTTTT. Residues: CASSSQGLNEKLFF.

The rearrangement joins TRBV5-1 to TRBJ2-1, with D maybe TRBD2 (5 bases). This CDR3 is built from 16 residues. CDR1 and CDR2 (germline): SGHRS, YFSETQ. V lost 5 bases and J 5 bases, leaving 20 bases between the germline ends. The CDR3 is CASSHLIPGKHNEQFF. The CDR3 nucleotides read TGCGCCAGCAGTCACCTAATCCCCGGGAAACACAATGAGCAGTTCTTC.

This chain joins TRBV5-1 and TRBJ2-6, with 12 bases fitting TRBD2. Germline values: CDR1 SGHRS, CDR2 YFSETQ. With V trimmed by 4 bases and J by 4 bases, 9 bases remained unmatched. CDR3 length: 18 amino acids. The CDR3 protein is CASSPRTSGIRGANVLTF. In nucleotides, the CDR3 is TGCGCCAGCAGCCCACGGACTAGCGGGATTCGGGGGGCCAACGTCCTGACTTTC.

This chain connects TRBV30 to TRBJ1-1, with a tentative D call TRBD1 (6 bases). CDR1 is GTSNPN, CDR2 SVGIG, per germline (reference sequence). V shed 5 bases and J shed 1 base, with 29 bases lying between them. CDR3 length equals 19 residues. DNA for the CDR3: TGTGCCTGGGACTTAGGCCGGGACACAAGCCCCCGGTGGAACACTGAAGCTTTCTTT. Its translation: CAWDLGRDTSPRWNTEAFF.

This chain uses TRBV5-1 with TRBJ1-5; a weak D match, TRBD1 (6 bases). This CDR3 comprises 15 residues. V lost 3 bases to trimming and J lost 3 bases, with 13 bases between them. The V gene's germline CDR1 is SGHRS and CDR2 YFSETQ. In DNA form, the CDR3 reads TGCGCCAGCAGCTGGCGCACAGGGCCCAATCAGCCCCAGCATTTT. It is translated as CASSWRTGPNQPQHF.

The chain carries TRBV9 and TRBJ2-1; D remains ambiguous. V was shortened by 6 bases and J by 5 bases, with 15 bases between the two germline ends. The CDR3 sequence is 14 residues long. Germline values: CDR1 SGDLS, CDR2 YYNGEE. The CDR3 loop reads CASTPRVIDNEQFF. CDR3 in DNA: TGTGCCAGCACTCCTCGAGTTATAGACAATGAGCAGTTCTTC.

The chain carries TRBV25-1 and TRBJ2-3; D may be TRBD2 (5 bases). In germline, CDR1 is MGHDK, CDR2 SYGVNS. The CDR3 consists of 16 residues. V was cut by 1 base and J by 1 base, with 12 bases left in between. CDR3 sequence (DNA): TGTGCCAGCAGTGAATTTAGGGAGATTGGCACAGATACGCAGTATTTT. This encodes CASSEFREIGTDTQYF.

This chain uses TRBV7-9 with TRBJ1-1, with 8 bases aligning to TRBD1. From germline, CDR1 is SEHNR and CDR2 FQNEAQ (reference sequence). The V gene end was trimmed by 6 bases and the J gene end by 5 bases; junction bases not matched to a gene: 11. The CDR3 runs to 15 residues. The CDR3 protein is CASRPRTGSMTEAFF. The CDR3 DNA sequence: TGTGCCAGCAGACCACGGACAGGGAGTATGACTGAAGCTTTCTTT.

The V gene is TRBV15, the J gene TRBJ2-1; 7 positions match TRBD2. Trimming removed 6 bases from V and 8 bases from J; junction bases left unmatched: 19. The CDR3 consists of 17 residues. Germline values: CDR1 LNHNV, CDR2 YYDKDF (reference sequence). DNA for the CDR3: TGTGCCACCAGGGCTGCTGGAGGGGAGGGAATTAGGGATGAGCAGTTCTTC. Protein: CATRAAGGEGIRDEQFF. The entire variable domain, with the rest obtained from reference TRBV15 and TRBJ2-1, is as follows: DAMVIQNPRYQVTQFGKPVTLSCSQTLNHNVMYWYQQKSSQAPKLLFHYYDKDFNNEADTPDNFQSRRPNTSFCFLDIRSPGLGDTAMYLCATRAAGGEGIRDEQFFGPGTRLTVL.

The chain uses TRBV7-2 and TRBJ2-1; a possible D gene is TRBD1 (7 bases). Trimming removed 4 bases at V and 15 bases at J, with 28 bases between. The CDR3 totals 16 residues. The germline gives CDR1 SGHTA, CDR2 FQGNSA. The CDR3 DNA is TGTGCCAGCAGCTCCAGGGGGACTGCTATTTTTTCCCGTCGGTTCTTC. Its translation is CASSSRGTAIFSRRFF. Full variable domain (missing parts from reference TRBV7-2 and TRBJ2-1): GAGVSQSPSNKVTEKGKDVELRCDPISGHTALYWYRQSLGQGLEFLIYFQGNSAPDKSGLPSDRFSAERTGGSVSTLTIQRTQQEDSAVYLCASSSRGTAIFSRRFFGPGTRLTVL.

The chain recombines TRBV5-8 with TRBJ2-5, with 10 nucleotides matching TRBD2. This CDR3 contains 15 residues. V dropped 2 bases and J dropped 3; count of bases not matched to a gene: 4. Germline assignment: CDR1 SGHTS and CDR2 YDEGEE. The CDR3 DNA reads as TGTGCCAGCAGCTTTTGGACTAGCGGAGAAGAGACCCAGTACTTC. Its translation: CASSFWTSGEETQYF.

There are a few counts of this clone. The chain is built from TRBV7-2 and TRBJ2-1; unclear D gene. The germline gives CDR1 SGHTA, CDR2 FQGNSA. V was clipped by 6 bases and J by 4 bases, with 4 bases between them. This CDR3 spans 11 amino acids. The CDR3 coding sequence is TGTGCCAGCAGATCATACAATGAGCAGTTCTTC. It translates to CASRSYNEQFF.

The rearrangement links TRBV2 to TRBJ1-2; weak D call: TRBD1 (6 bases). There are 14 residues in the CDR3. The germline V gene encodes CDR1 SNHLY and CDR2 FYNNEI. V gave up 8 bases and J gave up 3 bases, with 16 bases separating them. CDR3 residues: CASALEQGHYGYTF. The CDR3, as DNA: TGTGCCAGCGCTTTAGAACAGGGTCACTATGGCTACACCTTC.